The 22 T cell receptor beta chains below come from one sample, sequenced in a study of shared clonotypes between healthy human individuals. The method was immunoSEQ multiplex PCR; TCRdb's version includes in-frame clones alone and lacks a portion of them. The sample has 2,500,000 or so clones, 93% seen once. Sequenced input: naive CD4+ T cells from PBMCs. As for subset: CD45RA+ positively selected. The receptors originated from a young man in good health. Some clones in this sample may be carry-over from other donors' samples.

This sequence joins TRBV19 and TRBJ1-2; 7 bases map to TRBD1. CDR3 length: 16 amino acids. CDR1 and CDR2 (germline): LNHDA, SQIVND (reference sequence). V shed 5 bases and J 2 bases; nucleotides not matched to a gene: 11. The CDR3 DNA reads TGTGCCAGTAGTGGTCGGGACAGACAATACAACTATGGCTACACCTTC. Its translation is CASSGRDRQYNYGYTF.

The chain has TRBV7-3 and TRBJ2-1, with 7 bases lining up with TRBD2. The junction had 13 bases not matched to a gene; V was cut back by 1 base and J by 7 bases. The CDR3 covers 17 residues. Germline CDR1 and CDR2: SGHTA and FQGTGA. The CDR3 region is CASSLRGGTTTPNEQFF. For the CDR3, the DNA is TGTGCCAGCAGCTTAAGGGGGGGAACAACAACTCCAAATGAGCAGTTCTTC.

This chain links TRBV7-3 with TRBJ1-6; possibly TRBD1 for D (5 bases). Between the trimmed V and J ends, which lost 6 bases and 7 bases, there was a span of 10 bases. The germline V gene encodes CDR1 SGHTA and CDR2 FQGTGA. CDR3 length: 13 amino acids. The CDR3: CASSFTGNSPLHF. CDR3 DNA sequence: TGTGCCAGCAGTTTTACAGGAAATTCACCCCTCCACTTT.

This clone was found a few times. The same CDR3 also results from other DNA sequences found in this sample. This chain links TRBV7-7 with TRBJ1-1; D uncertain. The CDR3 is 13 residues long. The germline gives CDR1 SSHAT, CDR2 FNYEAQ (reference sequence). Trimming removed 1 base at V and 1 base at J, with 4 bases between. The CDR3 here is CASSLDRNTEAFF. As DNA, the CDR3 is TGTGCCAGCAGCTTAGACAGGAACACTGAAGCTTTCTTT. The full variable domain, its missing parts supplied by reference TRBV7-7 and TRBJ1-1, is GAGVSQSPRYKVTKRGQDVTLRCDPISSHATLYWYQQALGQGPEFLTYFNYEAQPDKSGLPSDRFSAERPEGSISTLTIQRTEQRDSAMYRCASSLDRNTEAFFGQGTRLTVV.

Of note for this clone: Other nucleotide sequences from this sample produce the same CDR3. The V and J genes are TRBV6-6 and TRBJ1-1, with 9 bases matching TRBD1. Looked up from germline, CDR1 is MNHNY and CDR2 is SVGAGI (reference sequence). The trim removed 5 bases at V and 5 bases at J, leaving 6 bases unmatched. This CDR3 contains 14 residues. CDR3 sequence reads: CASSRGQGGTEAFF. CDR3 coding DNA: TGTGCCAGCAGTCGGGGACAGGGAGGGACTGAAGCTTTCTTT.

The CDR3 protein is CASSPTGRRDEQYF. CDR3 coding DNA: TGCGCCAGCAGCCCCACAGGGCGGAGGGACGAGCAGTACTTC. The chain is built from TRBV4-1 and TRBJ2-7; either TRBD1 or TRBD2 may supply D (6 bases each). Germline V gene sequence: CDR1 MGHRA, CDR2 YSYEKL. Trimming took 4 bases from V and 5 from J, leaving 15 bases between them. The CDR3 contains 14 residues.

The CDR3 sequence: CASRLGGNSYEQYF. CDR3 DNA sequence: TGTGCCAGCCGCCTGGGAGGCAACTCCTACGAGCAGTACTTC. J is TRBJ2-7 and V is TRBV11-1; TRBD2 is a possible D gene (6 bases). Germline V gene lookup returns CDR1 SGHAT and CDR2 FQDESV (reference sequence). The V gene lost 8 bases and the J gene lost 0 bases, with 14 bases spanning the gap. The CDR3 length is 14 residues.

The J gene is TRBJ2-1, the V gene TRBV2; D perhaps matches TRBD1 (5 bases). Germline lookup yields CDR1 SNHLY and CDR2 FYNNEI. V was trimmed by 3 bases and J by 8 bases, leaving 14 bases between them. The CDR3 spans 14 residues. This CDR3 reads CASSERPGFHEQFF. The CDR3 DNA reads TGTGCCAGCAGTGAGCGGCCAGGGTTCCATGAGCAGTTCTTC.

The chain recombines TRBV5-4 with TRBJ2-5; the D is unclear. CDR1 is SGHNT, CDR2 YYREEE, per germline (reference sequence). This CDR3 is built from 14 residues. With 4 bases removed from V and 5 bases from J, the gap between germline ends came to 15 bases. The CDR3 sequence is CASSVQTGVETQYF. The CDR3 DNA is TGTGCCAGCAGCGTGCAGACGGGCGTGGAGACCCAGTACTTC.

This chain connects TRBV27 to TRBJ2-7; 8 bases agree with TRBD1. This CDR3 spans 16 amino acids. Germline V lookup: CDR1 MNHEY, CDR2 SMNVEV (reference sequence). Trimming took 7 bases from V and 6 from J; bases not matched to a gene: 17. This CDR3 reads CASKNFRGDRPPEQYF. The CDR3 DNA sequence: TGTGCCAGCAAAAATTTTAGAGGGGACAGGCCCCCCGAGCAGTACTTC.

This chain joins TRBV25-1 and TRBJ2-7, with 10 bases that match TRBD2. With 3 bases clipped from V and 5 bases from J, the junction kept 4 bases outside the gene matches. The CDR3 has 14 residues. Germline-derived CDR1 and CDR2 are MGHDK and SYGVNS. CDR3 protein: CASSDSGRFNEQYF. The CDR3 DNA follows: TGTGCCAGCAGTGATAGCGGGAGGTTCAACGAGCAGTACTTC.

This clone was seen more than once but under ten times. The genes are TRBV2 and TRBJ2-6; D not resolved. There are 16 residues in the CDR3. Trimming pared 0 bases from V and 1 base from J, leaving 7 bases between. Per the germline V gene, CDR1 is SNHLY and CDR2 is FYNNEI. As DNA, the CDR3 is TGTGCCAGCAGTGAAGCAAGAATATCTGGGGCCAACGTCCTGACTTTC. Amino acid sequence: CASSEARISGANVLTF.

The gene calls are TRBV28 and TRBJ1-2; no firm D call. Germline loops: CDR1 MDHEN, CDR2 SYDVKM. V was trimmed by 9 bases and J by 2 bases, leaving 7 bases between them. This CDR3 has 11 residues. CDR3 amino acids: CASYKNYGYTF. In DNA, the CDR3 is TGTGCCAGTTACAAAAACTATGGCTACACCTTC.

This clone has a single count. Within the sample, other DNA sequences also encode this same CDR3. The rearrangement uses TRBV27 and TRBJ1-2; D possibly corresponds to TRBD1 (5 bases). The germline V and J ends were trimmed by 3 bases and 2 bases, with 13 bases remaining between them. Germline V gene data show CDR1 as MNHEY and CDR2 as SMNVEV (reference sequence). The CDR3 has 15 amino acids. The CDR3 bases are TGTGCCAGCAGTTTGTTTCCAGGGTTGAACTATGGCTACACCTTC. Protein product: CASSLFPGLNYGYTF.

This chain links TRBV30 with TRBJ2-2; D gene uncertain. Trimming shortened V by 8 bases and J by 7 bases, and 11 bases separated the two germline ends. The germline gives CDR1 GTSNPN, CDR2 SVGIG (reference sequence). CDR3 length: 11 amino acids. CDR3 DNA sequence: TGTGCCCGTTACTTCGGCGGGGAGCTGTTTTTT. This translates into CARYFGGELFF.

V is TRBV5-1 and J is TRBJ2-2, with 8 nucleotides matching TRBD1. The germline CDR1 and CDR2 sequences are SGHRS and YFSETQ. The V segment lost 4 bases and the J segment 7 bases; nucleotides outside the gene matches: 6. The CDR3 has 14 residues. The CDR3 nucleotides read TGCGCCAGCAGCAAGGACAGGGTTAACGGGGAGCTGTTTTTT. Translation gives CASSKDRVNGELFF.

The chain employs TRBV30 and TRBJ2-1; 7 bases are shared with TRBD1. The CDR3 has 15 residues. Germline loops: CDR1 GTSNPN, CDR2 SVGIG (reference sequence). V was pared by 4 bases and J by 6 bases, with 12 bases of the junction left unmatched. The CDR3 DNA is TGTGCCTGGACCTTACAGGGGAATATCGGCAATGAGCAGTTCTTC. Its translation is CAWTLQGNIGNEQFF.

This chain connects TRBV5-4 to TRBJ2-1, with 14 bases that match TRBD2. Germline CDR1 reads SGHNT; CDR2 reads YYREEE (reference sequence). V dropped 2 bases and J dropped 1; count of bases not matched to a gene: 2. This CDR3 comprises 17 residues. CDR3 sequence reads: CASSFGTSGRSYNEQFF. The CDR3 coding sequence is TGTGCCAGCAGCTTTGGGACTAGCGGGAGATCCTACAATGAGCAGTTCTTC.

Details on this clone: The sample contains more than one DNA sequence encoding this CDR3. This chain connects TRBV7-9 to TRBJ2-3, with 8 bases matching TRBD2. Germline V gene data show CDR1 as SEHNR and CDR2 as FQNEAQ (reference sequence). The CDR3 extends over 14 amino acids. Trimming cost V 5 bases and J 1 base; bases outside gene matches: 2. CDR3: CASSLSGGTDTQYF. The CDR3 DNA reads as TGTGCCAGCAGCCTTAGCGGGGGCACAGATACGCAGTATTTT. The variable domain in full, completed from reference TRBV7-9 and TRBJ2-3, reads DTGVSQNPRHKITKRGQNVTFRCDPISEHNRLYWYRQTLGQGPEFLTYFQNEAQLEKSRLLSDRFSAERPKGSFSTLEIQRTEQGDSAMYLCASSLSGGTDTQYFGPGTRLTVL.

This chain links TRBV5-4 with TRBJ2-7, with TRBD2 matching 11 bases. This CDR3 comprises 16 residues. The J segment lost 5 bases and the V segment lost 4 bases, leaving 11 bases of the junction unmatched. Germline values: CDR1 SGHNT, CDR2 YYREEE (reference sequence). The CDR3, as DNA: TGTGCCAGCAGCGCTGGAACTAGCGGGAGTAACGACGAGCAGTACTTC. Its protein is CASSAGTSGSNDEQYF.

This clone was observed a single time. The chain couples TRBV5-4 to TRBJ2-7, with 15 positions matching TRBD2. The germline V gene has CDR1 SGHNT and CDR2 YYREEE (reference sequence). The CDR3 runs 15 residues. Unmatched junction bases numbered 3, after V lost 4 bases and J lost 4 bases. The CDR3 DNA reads TGTGCCAGCAGCACCGGGACTAGCGGGAGGTACGAGCAGTACTTC. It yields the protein CASSTGTSGRYEQYF.

In nucleotides, the CDR3 is TGTGCCAGCAGCGTAGAGGGCGGGAGGGCCTTCTACGCAGATACGCAGTATTTT. Its translation is CASSVEGGRAFYADTQYF. The gene calls are TRBV9 and TRBJ2-3; 9 nucleotides agree with TRBD2. CDR3 length equals 18 residues. The V segment lost 0 bases and the J segment 4 bases; nucleotides outside the gene matches: 12. CDR1 and CDR2 from the germline V gene are SGDLS and YYNGEE.